Listed here is a single T cell receptor beta chain. The CDR3 length is 15 residues. J was trimmed by 4 bases and V by 6 bases; bases with no gene match: 6. Germline V gene lookup returns CDR1 MNHEY and CDR2 SVGAGI. These data originate in a study of control samples from healthy donors and cancer patients. Libraries were prepared by immunoSEQ multiplex PCR; TCRdb keeps only in-frame clonotypes and omits some of them. In the table there are fewer than 200,000 clones, roughly 90% of which are singletons. The sequence derives from a woman between 45 and 60 years old in good health. Sequenced: blood. The J gene is TRBJ2-3, the V gene TRBV6-5, with 11 positions matching TRBD2. The CDR3 here is CASSRLAGGADTQYF. CDR3 nucleotide sequence: TGTGCCAGCAGCCGCCTAGCGGGAGGAGCAGATACGCAGTATTTT.